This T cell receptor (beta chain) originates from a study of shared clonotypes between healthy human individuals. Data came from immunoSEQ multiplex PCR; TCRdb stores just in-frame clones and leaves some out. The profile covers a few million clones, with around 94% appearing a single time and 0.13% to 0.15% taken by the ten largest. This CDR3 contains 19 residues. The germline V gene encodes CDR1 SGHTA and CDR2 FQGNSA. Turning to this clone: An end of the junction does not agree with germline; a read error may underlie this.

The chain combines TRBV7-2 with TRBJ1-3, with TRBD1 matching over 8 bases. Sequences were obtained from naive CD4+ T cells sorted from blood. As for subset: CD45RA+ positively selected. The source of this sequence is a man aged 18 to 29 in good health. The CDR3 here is CASSLATGVGSPNRNTIYF. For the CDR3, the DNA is TGTGCCAGCAGCCTAGCGACAGGGGTTGGATCCCCCAATAGGAACACCATATATTTT.